Sequencing of this TCR beta chain was carried out in a study of OX40 agonist ivuxolimab in advanced cancers. Study information: Intravenous ivuxolimab at 0.01 to 10 mg/kg was given to patients every 2 weeks.

The table lists this clone with a count of one. The antigen is undetermined. TCRdb's table, derived via immunoSEQ multiplex PCR, lists solely in-frame clones and lacks some. This sample has 98,000 or so clones; approximately 90% occur once, and the top ten carry 0.82%. Study findings and constraints: Those patients achieving a partial response at 0.1-3.0 mg/kg showed among the lowest clonal expansion. A proportion of nonresponders additionally exhibited low normalized T-cell clonal expansion.

The clonotype originates from an adult with an advanced solid tumor such as melanoma, head and neck, liver or kidney cancer. This specimen was CD4+ or CD8+ T cells sorted from blood, taken in a trial of the OX40 agonist ivuxolimab.

The CDR3 nucleotides are TGTGCCAGCAGTCAACAGGGCACTGAAGCTTTCTTT. Its translation is CASSQQGTEAFF. This rearrangement joins TRBV28 to TRBJ1-1; tentatively, D is TRBD1 (6 bases). Trimming pared 5 bases from V and 4 bases from J, leaving 8 bases between. This CDR3 region has 12 residues. The germline CDR1 and CDR2 sequences are MDHEN and SYDVKM.